Listed below are T cell receptor beta chains from one sample, sequenced in a study of shared clonotypes between healthy human individuals. TCRdb's copy holds only in-frame clones and misses some; the assay was immunoSEQ multiplex PCR. This table has about 980,000 clones, over 75% appearing once. Specimen: memory CD4+ T cells sorted from blood. These receptors originate from a man younger than 30 in good health. The CDR3 runs from the conserved cysteine through the conserved F or W. The order of the fields is J gene, clone size, D gene, V gene, CDR3 protein, CDR3 DNA. A D gene is named only where the DNA matches it firmly. Clone size is not always given. Where it is, it says once, few, many or a class for expanded clones.

J gene: TRBJ1-6
clone size: NA
D gene: TRBD1
V gene: TRBV27
CDR3 protein: CASSPRTGSPLHF
CDR3 DNA: TGTGCCAGCAGTCCGCGGACAGGGTCACCCCTCCACTTT

J gene: TRBJ2-7
clone size: NA
D gene: TRBD1
V gene: TRBV5-1
CDR3 protein: CASSLGGTGTNYEQYF
CDR3 DNA: TGCGCCAGCAGCTTGGGAGGGACAGGAACCAACTACGAGCAGTACTTC

J gene: TRBJ1-4
clone size: NA
D gene: TRBD1
V gene: TRBV10-3
CDR3 protein: CAISPDRDREKLFF
CDR3 DNA: TGTGCCATCAGTCCTGACAGGGATCGGGAAAAACTGTTTTTT

J gene: TRBJ2-3
clone size: NA
D gene: NA
V gene: TRBV30
CDR3 protein: CAWSVGFTDTQYF
CDR3 DNA: TGTGCCTGGAGTGTGGGTTTCACAGATACGCAGTATTTT

J gene: TRBJ2-7
clone size: NA
D gene: NA
V gene: TRBV30
CDR3 protein: CAWKGEGRSYEQYF
CDR3 DNA: TGTGCCTGGAAGGGGGAGGGTCGATCCTACGAGCAGTACTTC

J gene: TRBJ2-1
clone size: NA
D gene: NA
V gene: TRBV30
CDR3 protein: CAWSRGGVYNEQFF
CDR3 DNA: TGTGCCTGGAGTCGGGGCGGGGTCTACAATGAGCAGTTCTTC

J gene: TRBJ2-7
clone size: few
D gene: NA
V gene: TRBV27
CDR3 protein: CASSLFWGGAGFYEQYF
CDR3 DNA: TGTGCCAGCAGTTTATTTTGGGGGGGCGCGGGTTTCTACGAGCAGTACTTC

J gene: TRBJ1-2
clone size: NA
D gene: NA
V gene: TRBV4-2
CDR3 protein: CASSQDRSRQDYGYTF
CDR3 DNA: TGTGCCAGCAGCCAAGATAGGTCCCGACAGGACTATGGCTACACCTTC

J gene: TRBJ1-1
clone size: NA
D gene: TRBD1
V gene: TRBV4-2
CDR3 protein: CASRDLTGAREAFF
CDR3 DNA: TGTGCCAGCAGGGACCTTACAGGGGCTCGTGAAGCTTTCTTT

J gene: TRBJ2-1
clone size: once
D gene: NA
V gene: TRBV9
CDR3 protein: CASSVGERRSYNEQFF
CDR3 DNA: TGTGCCAGCAGCGTAGGGGAGCGTCGCTCCTACAATGAGCAGTTCTTC

J gene: TRBJ2-1
clone size: many
D gene: NA
V gene: TRBV5-1
CDR3 protein: CASSLEATFDEQFF
CDR3 DNA: TGCGCCAGCAGCTTGGAGGCCACATTCGATGAGCAGTTCTTC

J gene: TRBJ2-7
clone size: NA
D gene: TRBD1
V gene: TRBV14
CDR3 protein: CASSQVGQGWREQYF
CDR3 DNA: TGTGCCAGCAGCCAAGTGGGACAGGGATGGAGAGAGCAGTACTTC

J gene: TRBJ2-5
clone size: NA
D gene: TRBD2
V gene: TRBV6-1
CDR3 protein: CASRASGSLIETQYF
CDR3 DNA: TGTGCCAGCAGGGCTAGCGGGAGTTTAATAGAGACCCAGTACTTC

J gene: TRBJ2-7
clone size: NA
D gene: TRBD1
V gene: TRBV7-9
CDR3 protein: CASSPWDRDRTEQYF
CDR3 DNA: TGTGCCAGCAGCCCCTGGGACAGGGATAGGACCGAGCAGTACTTC

J gene: TRBJ2-5
clone size: NA
D gene: NA
V gene: TRBV9
CDR3 protein: CASSVVGFGASETQYF
CDR3 DNA: TGTGCCAGCAGCGTAGTAGGCTTTGGGGCTAGCGAGACCCAGTACTTC

J gene: TRBJ2-7
clone size: NA
D gene: TRBD1
V gene: TRBV6-6
CDR3 protein: CASSSTWTGLTDEQYF
CDR3 DNA: TGTGCCAGCAGTTCTACCTGGACAGGTCTCACTGACGAGCAGTACTTC

J gene: TRBJ2-3
clone size: many
D gene: NA
V gene: TRBV11-2
CDR3 protein: CASSLNLLYTQYF
CDR3 DNA: TGTGCCAGCAGCTTAAACCTACTGTATACGCAGTATTTT

J gene: TRBJ2-2
clone size: once
D gene: NA
V gene: TRBV7-2
CDR3 protein: CASTHPTGLAGELFF
CDR3 DNA: TGTGCCAGCACCCACCCCACAGGGTTAGCCGGGGAGCTGTTTTTT

J gene: TRBJ2-3
clone size: NA
D gene: NA
V gene: TRBV6-6
CDR3 protein: CASSLGGGGTQYF
CDR3 DNA: TGTGCCAGCAGTTTGGGGGGCGGGGGCACGCAGTATTTT

J gene: TRBJ1-5
clone size: NA
D gene: NA
V gene: TRBV2
CDR3 protein: CASSEARTMGKVNQPQHF
CDR3 DNA: TGTGCCAGCAGTGAAGCTCGGACAATGGGGAAGGTAAACCAGCCCCAGCATTTT

J gene: TRBJ2-3
clone size: few
D gene: TRBD2
V gene: TRBV4-2
CDR3 protein: CASSHVLAGGSHDTQYF
CDR3 DNA: TGTGCCAGCAGCCATGTTCTAGCGGGGGGGTCTCACGATACGCAGTATTTT

J gene: TRBJ2-7
clone size: NA
D gene: TRBD2
V gene: TRBV7-2
CDR3 protein: CASSLVGGAQYF
CDR3 DNA: TGTGCCAGCAGCTTAGTCGGGGGGGCCCAGTACTTC

J gene: TRBJ1-1
clone size: NA
D gene: NA
V gene: TRBV2
CDR3 protein: CASSYSGIEAFF
CDR3 DNA: TGTGCCAGCAGTTACTCAGGGATTGAAGCTTTCTTT

J gene: TRBJ1-1
clone size: NA
D gene: NA
V gene: TRBV5-4
CDR3 protein: CASSGTVNTEAFF
CDR3 DNA: TGTGCCAGCAGCGGAACGGTGAACACTGAAGCTTTCTTT

J gene: TRBJ2-5
clone size: NA
D gene: TRBD2
V gene: TRBV5-1
CDR3 protein: CASSLGTSGRAGETQYF
CDR3 DNA: TGCGCCAGCAGCTTGGGGACTAGCGGGAGGGCCGGAGAGACCCAGTACTTC

J gene: TRBJ2-2
clone size: NA
D gene: NA
V gene: TRBV7-7
CDR3 protein: CASSSGPPMVTGELFF
CDR3 DNA: TGTGCTAGCAGCTCAGGACCTCCTATGGTTACCGGGGAGCTGTTTTTT

J gene: TRBJ1-1
clone size: NA
D gene: NA
V gene: TRBV23-1
CDR3 protein: CASSHLNQDPNTEAFF
CDR3 DNA: TGCGCCAGCAGTCACCTTAACCAAGACCCGAACACTGAAGCTTTCTTT

J gene: TRBJ2-5
clone size: NA
D gene: NA
V gene: TRBV4-1
CDR3 protein: CASSQDFRAALGETQYF
CDR3 DNA: TGCGCCAGCAGCCAAGATTTCAGGGCAGCCCTGGGGGAGACCCAGTACTTC

J gene: TRBJ2-5
clone size: NA
D gene: TRBD1
V gene: TRBV5-1
CDR3 protein: CASSFDRGVVETQYF
CDR3 DNA: TGCGCCAGCAGCTTCGACAGGGGGGTGGTGGAGACCCAGTACTTC

J gene: TRBJ2-1
clone size: few
D gene: TRBD2
V gene: TRBV6-1
CDR3 protein: CATEAARGDEQFF
CDR3 DNA: TGTGCCACCGAAGCAGCCCGGGGGGATGAGCAGTTCTTC

J gene: TRBJ2-3
clone size: NA
D gene: NA
V gene: TRBV5-1
CDR3 protein: CASSFPGADTQYF
CDR3 DNA: TGCGCCAGCAGCTTCCCTGGCGCGGATACGCAGTATTTT

J gene: TRBJ1-6
clone size: NA
D gene: TRBD1
V gene: TRBV6-1
CDR3 protein: CASSENRGLAALHF
CDR3 DNA: TGTGCCAGCAGTGAAAACAGGGGCCTAGCGGCCCTCCACTTT

J gene: TRBJ1-6
clone size: NA
D gene: NA
V gene: TRBV6-6
CDR3 protein: CASSSAWSSYNSPLHF
CDR3 DNA: TGTGCCAGCAGTTCAGCGTGGAGCTCCTATAATTCACCCCTCCACTTT

J gene: TRBJ1-6
clone size: few
D gene: TRBD1
V gene: TRBV27
CDR3 protein: CASSLGGTGNSPLHF
CDR3 DNA: TGTGCCAGCAGTCTAGGGGGGACAGGTAATTCACCCCTCCACTTT

J gene: TRBJ2-3
clone size: NA
D gene: TRBD2
V gene: TRBV13
CDR3 protein: CASSLPAGGSTDTQYF
CDR3 DNA: TGTGCCAGCAGCTTACCGGCGGGGGGCAGCACAGATACGCAGTATTTT

J gene: TRBJ2-2
clone size: NA
D gene: NA
V gene: TRBV5-4
CDR3 protein: CASTEVTGGELFF
CDR3 DNA: TGTGCCAGCACCGAGGTCACGGGCGGGGAGCTGTTTTTT

J gene: TRBJ1-2
clone size: NA
D gene: NA
V gene: TRBV10-3
CDR3 protein: CAISDRTDYGYTF
CDR3 DNA: TGTGCCATCAGTGACAGGACGGACTATGGCTACACCTTC

J gene: TRBJ2-7
clone size: NA
D gene: TRBD1
V gene: TRBV29-1
CDR3 protein: CSVREGGRYEQYF
CDR3 DNA: TGCAGCGTTCGAGAAGGGGGCAGGTACGAGCAGTACTTC

J gene: TRBJ1-6
clone size: NA
D gene: TRBD1
V gene: TRBV6-6
CDR3 protein: CASTTGGRSPLHF
CDR3 DNA: TGTGCCAGCACCACAGGGGGCCGGTCACCCCTCCACTTT

J gene: TRBJ1-2
clone size: NA
D gene: NA
V gene: TRBV4-3
CDR3 protein: CASSQGQKGYGYTF
CDR3 DNA: TGCGCCAGCAGCCAAGGACAGAAAGGCTATGGCTACACCTTC

J gene: TRBJ2-1
clone size: NA
D gene: NA
V gene: TRBV6-4
CDR3 protein: CASTYRVTGVEQFF
CDR3 DNA: TGTGCCAGCACATACAGGGTTACGGGTGTTGAGCAGTTCTTC

J gene: TRBJ2-1
clone size: NA
D gene: NA
V gene: TRBV5-1
CDR3 protein: CASSLIQGLEQFF
CDR3 DNA: TGCGCCAGCAGCCTTATCCAGGGACTGGAGCAGTTCTTC

J gene: TRBJ1-1
clone size: once
D gene: TRBD1
V gene: TRBV6-1
CDR3 protein: CATLGQAYAEAFF
CDR3 DNA: TGTGCCACCTTGGGACAGGCTTACGCTGAAGCTTTCTTT

J gene: TRBJ1-2
clone size: NA
D gene: NA
V gene: TRBV28
CDR3 protein: CASSARDPHGYTF
CDR3 DNA: TGTGCCAGCAGTGCTAGGGATCCCCATGGCTACACCTTC

J gene: TRBJ2-7
clone size: NA
D gene: NA
V gene: TRBV7-9
CDR3 protein: CASSRDGEREYF
CDR3 DNA: TGTGCCAGCAGCCGAGACGGGGAAAGAGAGTACTTC

J gene: TRBJ2-5
clone size: NA
D gene: TRBD1
V gene: TRBV10-2
CDR3 protein: CASRGQAGGTQYF
CDR3 DNA: TGCGCCAGCAGGGGACAGGCAGGGGGGACCCAGTACTTC

J gene: TRBJ2-1
clone size: NA
D gene: NA
V gene: TRBV15
CDR3 protein: CATSNLARGPNYNEQFF
CDR3 DNA: TGTGCCACCAGCAACCTAGCCCGGGGCCCAAACTACAATGAGCAGTTCTTC

J gene: TRBJ1-3
clone size: NA
D gene: NA
V gene: TRBV10-3
CDR3 protein: CAISENGNTIYF
CDR3 DNA: TGTGCCATCTCTGAAAATGGAAACACCATATATTTT

J gene: TRBJ2-7
clone size: NA
D gene: NA
V gene: TRBV6-6
CDR3 protein: CASSYSFGEQYF
CDR3 DNA: TGTGCCAGCAGTTACTCTTTCGGCGAGCAGTACTTC

J gene: TRBJ1-2
clone size: NA
D gene: NA
V gene: TRBV29-1
CDR3 protein: CSVVFSTTGYGYTF
CDR3 DNA: TGCAGCGTTGTTTTTTCTACGACGGGCTATGGCTACACCTTC

J gene: TRBJ1-6
clone size: NA
D gene: NA
V gene: TRBV10-3
CDR3 protein: CAISGENSPLHF
CDR3 DNA: TGTGCCATCTCAGGGGAGAATTCACCCCTCCACTTT